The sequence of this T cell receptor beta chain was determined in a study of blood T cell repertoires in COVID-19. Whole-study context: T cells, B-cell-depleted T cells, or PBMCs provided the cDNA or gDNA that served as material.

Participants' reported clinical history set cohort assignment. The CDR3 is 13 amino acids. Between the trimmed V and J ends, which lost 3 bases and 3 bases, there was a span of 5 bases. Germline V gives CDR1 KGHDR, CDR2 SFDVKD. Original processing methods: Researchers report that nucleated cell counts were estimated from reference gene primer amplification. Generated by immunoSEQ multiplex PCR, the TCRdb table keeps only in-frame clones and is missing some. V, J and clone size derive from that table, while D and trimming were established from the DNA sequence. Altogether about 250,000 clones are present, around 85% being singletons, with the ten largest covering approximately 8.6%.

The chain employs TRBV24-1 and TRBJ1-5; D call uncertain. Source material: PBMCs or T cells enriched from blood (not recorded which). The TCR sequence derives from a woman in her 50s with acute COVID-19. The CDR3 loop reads CATSDNSNQPQHF. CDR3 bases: TGTGCCACCAGTGATAACTCCAATCAGCCCCAGCATTTT.